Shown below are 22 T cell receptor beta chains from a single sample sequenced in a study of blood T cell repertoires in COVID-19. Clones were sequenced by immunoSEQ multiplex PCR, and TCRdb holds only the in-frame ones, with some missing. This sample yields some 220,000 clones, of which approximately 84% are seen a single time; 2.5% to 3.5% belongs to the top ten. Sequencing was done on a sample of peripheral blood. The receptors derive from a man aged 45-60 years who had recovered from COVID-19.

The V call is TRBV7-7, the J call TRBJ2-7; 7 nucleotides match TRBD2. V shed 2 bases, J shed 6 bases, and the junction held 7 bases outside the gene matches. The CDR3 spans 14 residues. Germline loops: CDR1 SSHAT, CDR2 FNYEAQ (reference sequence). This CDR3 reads CASSLFAGAPEQYF. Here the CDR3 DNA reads TGTGCCAGCAGCTTATTCGCGGGAGCTCCCGAGCAGTACTTC.

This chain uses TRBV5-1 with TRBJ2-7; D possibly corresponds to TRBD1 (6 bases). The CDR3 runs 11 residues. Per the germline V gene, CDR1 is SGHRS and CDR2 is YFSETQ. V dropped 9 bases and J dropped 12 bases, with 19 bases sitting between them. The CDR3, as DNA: TGCGCCATCGCGATGTTGACAGGCAGGTACTTC. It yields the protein CAIAMLTGRYF.

CDR3 nucleotides: TGTGCCAGCAGTTTCCGGGGACAGGGGATCTATGGCTACACCTTC. Amino acid sequence: CASSFRGQGIYGYTF. The gene calls are TRBV27 and TRBJ1-2; TRBD1 agrees at 10 bases. Germline V CDR1 and CDR2: MNHEY, SMNVEV (reference sequence). This CDR3 is 15 amino acids long. After removal of 3 bases from V and 4 bases from J, the junction contained 5 bases not matched to a gene.

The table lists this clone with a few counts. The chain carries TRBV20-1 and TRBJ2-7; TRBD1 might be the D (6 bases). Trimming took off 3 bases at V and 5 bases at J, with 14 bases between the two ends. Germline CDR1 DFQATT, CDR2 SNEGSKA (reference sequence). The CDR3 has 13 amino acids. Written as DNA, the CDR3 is TGCAGTGCTAGTGGGCAGGGGATCCACGAGCAGTACTTC. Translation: CSASGQGIHEQYF.

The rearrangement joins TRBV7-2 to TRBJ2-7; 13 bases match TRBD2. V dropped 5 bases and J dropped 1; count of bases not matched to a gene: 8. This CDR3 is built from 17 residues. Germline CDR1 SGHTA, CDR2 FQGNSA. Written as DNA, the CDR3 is TGTGCCAGCAGCCTCACTAGCGGGGGGGTCATTTCCTACGAGCAGTACTTC. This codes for CASSLTSGGVISYEQYF. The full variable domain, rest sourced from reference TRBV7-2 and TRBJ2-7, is GAGVSQSPSNKVTEKGKDVELRCDPISGHTALYWYRQSLGQGLEFLIYFQGNSAPDKSGLPSDRFSAERTGGSVSTLTIQRTQQEDSAVYLCASSLTSGGVISYEQYFGPGTRLTVT.

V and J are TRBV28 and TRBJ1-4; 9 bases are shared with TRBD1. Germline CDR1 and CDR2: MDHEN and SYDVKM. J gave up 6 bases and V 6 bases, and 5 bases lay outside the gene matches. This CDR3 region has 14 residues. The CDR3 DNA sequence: TGTGCCAGCAGCCTCGGACAGGGGCATGAAAAACTGTTTTTT. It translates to CASSLGQGHEKLFF.

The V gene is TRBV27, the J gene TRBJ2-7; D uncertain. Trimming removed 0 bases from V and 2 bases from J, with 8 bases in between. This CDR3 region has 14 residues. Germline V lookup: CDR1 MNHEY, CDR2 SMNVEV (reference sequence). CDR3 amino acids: CASSLSGSPYEQYF. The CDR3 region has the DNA TGTGCCAGCAGTTTATCCGGTTCCCCCTACGAGCAGTACTTC.

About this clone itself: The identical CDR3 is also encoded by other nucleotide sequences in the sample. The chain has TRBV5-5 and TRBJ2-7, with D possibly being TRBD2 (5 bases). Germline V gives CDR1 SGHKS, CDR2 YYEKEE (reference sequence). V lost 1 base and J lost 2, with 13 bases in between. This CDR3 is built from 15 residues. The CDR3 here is CASSLTGDSPYEQYF. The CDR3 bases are TGTGCCAGCAGCTTGACCGGGGATTCTCCCTACGAGCAGTACTTC.

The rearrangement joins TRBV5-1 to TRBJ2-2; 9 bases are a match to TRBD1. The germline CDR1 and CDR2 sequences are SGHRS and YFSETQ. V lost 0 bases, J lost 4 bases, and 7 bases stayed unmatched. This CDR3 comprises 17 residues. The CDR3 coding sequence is TGCGCCAGCAGCTTGGCCGGGACAGGGTCGATCACCGGGGAGCTGTTTTTT. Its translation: CASSLAGTGSITGELFF.

For the CDR3, the DNA is TGTGCCAGCAGTTTATCGGCGGGAAAGTATGAGCAGTTCTTC. Translation: CASSLSAGKYEQFF. The chain combines TRBV28 with TRBJ2-1, with a weak D call TRBD2 (6 bases). Looked up from germline, CDR1 is MDHEN and CDR2 is SYDVKM. V lost 1 base to trimming and J lost 8 bases, with 12 bases between them. The CDR3 sequence is 14 residues long.

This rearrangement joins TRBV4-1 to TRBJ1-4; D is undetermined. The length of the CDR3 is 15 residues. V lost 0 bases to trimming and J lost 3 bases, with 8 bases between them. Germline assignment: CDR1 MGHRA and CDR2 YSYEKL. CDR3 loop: CASSQDGASNEKLFF. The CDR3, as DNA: TGCGCCAGCAGCCAAGATGGAGCTTCTAATGAAAAACTGTTTTTT.

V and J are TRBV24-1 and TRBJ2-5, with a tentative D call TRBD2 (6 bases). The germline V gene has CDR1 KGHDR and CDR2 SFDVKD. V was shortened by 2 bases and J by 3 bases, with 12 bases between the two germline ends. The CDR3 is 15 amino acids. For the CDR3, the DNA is TGTGCCACCAGTGATTATCGGGAGATTAAAGAGACCCAGTACTTC. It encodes CATSDYREIKETQYF.

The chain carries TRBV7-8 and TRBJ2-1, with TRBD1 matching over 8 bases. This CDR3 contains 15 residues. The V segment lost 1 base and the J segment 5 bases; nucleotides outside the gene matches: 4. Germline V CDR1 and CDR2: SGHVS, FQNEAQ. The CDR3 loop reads CASSLGGTGDNEQFF. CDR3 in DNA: TGTGCCAGCAGCTTAGGAGGGACAGGTGACAATGAGCAGTTCTTC.

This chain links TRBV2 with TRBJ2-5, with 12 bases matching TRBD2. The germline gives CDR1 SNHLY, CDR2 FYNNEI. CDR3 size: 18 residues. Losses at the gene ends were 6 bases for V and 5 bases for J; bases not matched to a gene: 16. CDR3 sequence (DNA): TGTGCCAGCAGGGGCGAGGGGGTACTAGCGGGAGGAGGTGAGACCCAGTACTTC. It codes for CASRGEGVLAGGGETQYF.

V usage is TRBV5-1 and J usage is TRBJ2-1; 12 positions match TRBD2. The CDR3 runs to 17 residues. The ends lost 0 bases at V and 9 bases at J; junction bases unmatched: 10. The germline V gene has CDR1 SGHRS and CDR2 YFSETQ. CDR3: CASSLGLAGGSFSEQFF. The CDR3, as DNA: TGCGCCAGCAGCTTGGGGCTAGCGGGAGGGTCCTTCAGTGAGCAGTTCTTC.

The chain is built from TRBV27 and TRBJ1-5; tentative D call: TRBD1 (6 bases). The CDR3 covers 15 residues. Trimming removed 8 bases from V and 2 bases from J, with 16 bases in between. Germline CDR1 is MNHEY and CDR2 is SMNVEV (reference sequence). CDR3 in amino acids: CASGSGGKGNQPQHF. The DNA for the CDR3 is TGTGCCAGCGGTTCGGGGGGCAAGGGCAATCAGCCCCAGCATTTT.

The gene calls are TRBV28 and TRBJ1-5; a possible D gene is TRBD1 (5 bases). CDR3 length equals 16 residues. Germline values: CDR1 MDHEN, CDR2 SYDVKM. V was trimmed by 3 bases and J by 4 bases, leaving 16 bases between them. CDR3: CASSLQSGGGNQPQHF. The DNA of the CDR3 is TGTGCCAGCAGTTTGCAATCGGGCGGGGGAAATCAGCCCCAGCATTTT. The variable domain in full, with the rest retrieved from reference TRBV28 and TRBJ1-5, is DVKVTQSSRYLVKRTGEKVFLECVQDMDHENMFWYRQDPGLGLRLIYFSYDVKMKEKGDIPEGYSVSREKKERFSLILESASTNQTSMYLCASSLQSGGGNQPQHFGDGTRLSIL.

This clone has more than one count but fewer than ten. The CDR3 spells CASSLHSEQYF. The DNA of the CDR3 is TGTGCCAGCAGCCTTCACTCGGAGCAGTACTTC. The chain links TRBV14 to TRBJ2-7; D is undetermined. From germline, CDR1 is SGHDN and CDR2 FVKESK. The CDR3 consists of 11 residues. The V and J ends lost 4 bases and 7 bases respectively, with 8 bases between them.

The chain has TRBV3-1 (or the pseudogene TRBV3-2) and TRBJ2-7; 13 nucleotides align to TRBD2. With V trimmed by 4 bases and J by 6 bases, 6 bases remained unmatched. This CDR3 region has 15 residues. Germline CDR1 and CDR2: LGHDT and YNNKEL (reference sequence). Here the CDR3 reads CASSRGTSGASEQYF. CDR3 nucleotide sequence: TGTGCCAGCAGCCGCGGGACTAGCGGGGCCTCCGAGCAGTACTTC.

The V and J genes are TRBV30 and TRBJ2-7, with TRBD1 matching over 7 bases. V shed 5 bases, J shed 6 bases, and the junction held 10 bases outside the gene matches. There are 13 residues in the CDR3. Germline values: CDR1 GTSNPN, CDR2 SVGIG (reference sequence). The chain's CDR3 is CAWLRPGQPEQYF. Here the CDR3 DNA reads TGTGCCTGGCTGAGACCGGGACAGCCCGAGCAGTACTTC.

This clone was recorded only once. The CDR3 region is CASLRTGLNPYEQYF. The CDR3 coding sequence is TGTGCCAGCCTGCGGACAGGGCTAAACCCCTACGAGCAGTACTTC. This chain links TRBV5-8 with TRBJ2-7; 8 bases are a match to TRBD1. Unmatched junction bases numbered 11, after V lost 7 bases and J lost 2 bases. The CDR3 spans 15 residues. Germline V CDR1 and CDR2: SGHTS, YDEGEE.

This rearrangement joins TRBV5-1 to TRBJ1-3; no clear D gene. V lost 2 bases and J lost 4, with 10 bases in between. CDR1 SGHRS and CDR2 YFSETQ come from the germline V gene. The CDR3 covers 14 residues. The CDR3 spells CASSLGLMGNTIYF. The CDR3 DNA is TGCGCCAGCAGCTTAGGACTAATGGGAAACACCATATATTTT.